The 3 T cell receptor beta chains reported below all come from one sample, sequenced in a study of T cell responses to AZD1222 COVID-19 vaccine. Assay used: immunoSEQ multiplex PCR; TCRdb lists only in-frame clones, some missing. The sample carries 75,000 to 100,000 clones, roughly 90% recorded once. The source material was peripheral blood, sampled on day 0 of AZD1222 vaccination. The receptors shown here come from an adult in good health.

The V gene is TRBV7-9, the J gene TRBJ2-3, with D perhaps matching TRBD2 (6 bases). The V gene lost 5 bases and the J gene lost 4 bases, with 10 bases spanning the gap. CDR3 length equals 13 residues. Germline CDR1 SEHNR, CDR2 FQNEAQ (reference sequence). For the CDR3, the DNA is TGTGCCAGCAGCCCTCCGGGGGCAGATACGCAGTATTTT. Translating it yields CASSPPGADTQYF. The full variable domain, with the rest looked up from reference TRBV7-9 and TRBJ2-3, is DTGVSQNPRHKITKRGQNVTFRCDPISEHNRLYWYRQTLGQGPEFLTYFQNEAQLEKSRLLSDRFSAERPKGSFSTLEIQRTEQGDSAMYLCASSPPGADTQYFGPGTRLTVL.

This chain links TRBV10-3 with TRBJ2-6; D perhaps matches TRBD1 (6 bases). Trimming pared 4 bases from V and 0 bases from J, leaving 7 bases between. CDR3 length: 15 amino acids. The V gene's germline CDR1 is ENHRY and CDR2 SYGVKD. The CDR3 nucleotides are TGTGCCATCAGTGGGACAGTCTCTGGGGCCAACGTCCTGACTTTC. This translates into CAISGTVSGANVLTF.

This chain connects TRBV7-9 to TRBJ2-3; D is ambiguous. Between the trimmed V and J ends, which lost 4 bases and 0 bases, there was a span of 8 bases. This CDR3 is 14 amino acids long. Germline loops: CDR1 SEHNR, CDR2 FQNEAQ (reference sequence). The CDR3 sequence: CASSSLGSTDTQYF. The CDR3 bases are TGTGCCAGCAGCTCCCTCGGCAGCACAGATACGCAGTATTTT.